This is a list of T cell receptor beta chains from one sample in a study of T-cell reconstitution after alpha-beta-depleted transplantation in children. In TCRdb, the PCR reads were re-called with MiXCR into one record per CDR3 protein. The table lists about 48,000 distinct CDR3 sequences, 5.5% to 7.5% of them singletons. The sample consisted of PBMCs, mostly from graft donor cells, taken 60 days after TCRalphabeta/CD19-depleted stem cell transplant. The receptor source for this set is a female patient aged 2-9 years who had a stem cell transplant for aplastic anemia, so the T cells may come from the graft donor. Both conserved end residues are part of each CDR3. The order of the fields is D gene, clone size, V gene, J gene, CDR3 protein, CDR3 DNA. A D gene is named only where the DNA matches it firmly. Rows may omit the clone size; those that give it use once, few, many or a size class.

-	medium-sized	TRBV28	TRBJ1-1	CASIGMNTEAFF	TGTGCCAGCATAGGGATGAACACTGAAGCTTTCTTT
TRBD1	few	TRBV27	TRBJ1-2	CASRYLRGRSDYGYTF	TGTGCCAGCAGGTACCTCAGGGGGCGCTCGGACTATGGCTACACCTTC
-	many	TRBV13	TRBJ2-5	CASSYTQGPQETQYF	TGTGCCAGCAGCTACACCCAGGGGCCACAAGAGACCCAGTACTTC
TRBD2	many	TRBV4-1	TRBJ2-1	CASTAGGYNEQFF	TGCGCCAGCACAGCGGGAGGGTACAATGAGCAGTTCTTC
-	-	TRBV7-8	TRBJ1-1	CASSLTLANTEAFF	TGTGCCAGCAGCTTGACACTTGCGAACACTGAAGCTTTCTTT
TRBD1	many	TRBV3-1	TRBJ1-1	CASSRGQVYTEAFF	TGTGCCAGCAGCCGGGGACAGGTTTACACTGAAGCTTTCTTT
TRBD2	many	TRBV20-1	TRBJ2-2	CSALAGGPHTGELFF	TGCAGTGCCCTAGCGGGGGGACCACACACCGGGGAGCTGTTTTTT
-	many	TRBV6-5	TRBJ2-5	CASRMTKQETQYF	TGTGCCAGCAGAATGACCAAACAAGAGACCCAGTACTTC
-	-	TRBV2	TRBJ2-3	CASSEVLRADTQYF	TGTGCCAGCAGTGAGGTACTAAGGGCAGATACGCAGTATTTT
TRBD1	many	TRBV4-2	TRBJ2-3	CASSQVGQLNTDTQYF	TGTGCCAGCAGCCAAGTGGGACAGCTAAACACAGATACGCAGTATTTT
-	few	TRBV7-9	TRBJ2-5	CASSLDGARETQYF	TGTGCCAGCAGCCTAGACGGGGCTAGAGAGACCCAGTACTTC
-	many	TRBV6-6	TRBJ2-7	CASSYSKGVGYEQYF	TGTGCCAGCAGTTACTCGAAGGGGGTGGGCTACGAGCAGTACTTC
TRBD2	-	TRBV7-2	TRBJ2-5	CASSPSGWETQYF	TGTGCCAGCAGCCCTAGCGGATGGGAGACCCAGTACTTC
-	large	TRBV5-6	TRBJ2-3	CASIIRVGADTQYF	TGTGCCAGCATCATCAGGGTGGGAGCAGATACGCAGTATTTT
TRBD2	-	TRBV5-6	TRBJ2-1	CASSFYRLLAGIRYEQFF	TGTGCCAGCAGCTTTTATCGATTACTAGCGGGGATTAGGTATGAGCAGTTCTTC
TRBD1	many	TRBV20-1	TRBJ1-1	CSARTGIMNTEAFF	TGCAGTGCGCGGACAGGGATCATGAACACTGAAGCTTTCTTT
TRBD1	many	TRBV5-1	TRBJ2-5	CASSSTGGSFETQYF	TGCGCCAGCAGTTCGACAGGGGGGTCATTCGAGACCCAGTACTTC
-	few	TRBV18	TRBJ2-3	CASSPRRGRTDTQYF	TGTGCCAGCTCACCAAGAAGAGGGAGGACAGATACGCAGTATTTT
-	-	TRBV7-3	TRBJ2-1	CASSLEAYPRNEQFF	TGTGCCAGCAGCTTGGAGGCGTACCCGAGGAATGAGCAGTTCTTC
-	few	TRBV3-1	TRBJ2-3	CASSQEWVTDTQYF	TGTGCCAGCAGCCAGGAGTGGGTCACAGATACGCAGTATTTT
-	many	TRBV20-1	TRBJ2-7	CSARDNEQYF	TGCAGTGCTAGAGATAACGAGCAGTACTTC
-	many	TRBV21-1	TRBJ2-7	CASSNSIRKYF	TGTGCCAGCAGCAATTCTATTCGAAAGTACTTC
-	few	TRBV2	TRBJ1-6	CASTDRDSPLHF	TGTGCCAGCACCGATCGTGATTCACCCCTCCACTTT
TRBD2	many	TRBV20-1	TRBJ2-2	CSARTQLAGSTGELFF	TGCAGTGCTAGGACCCAGCTAGCGGGAAGCACCGGGGAGCTGTTTTTT
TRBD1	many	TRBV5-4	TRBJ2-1	CASSTGTALGNEQFF	TGTGCCAGCAGCACAGGGACAGCTCTGGGGAATGAGCAGTTCTTC
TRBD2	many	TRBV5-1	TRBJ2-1	CASSLAAVAGPYNEQFF	TGCGCCAGCAGCTTGGCAGCGGTAGCGGGCCCCTACAATGAGCAGTTCTTC
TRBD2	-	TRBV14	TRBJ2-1	CASRKGTSGLFSYNEQFF	TGTGCCAGCAGGAAAGGGACTAGCGGACTTTTCTCCTACAATGAGCAGTTCTTC
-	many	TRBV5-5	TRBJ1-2	CASSLISGLGYGYTF	TGTGCCAGCAGCTTGATATCGGGCCTAGGGTATGGCTACACCTTC
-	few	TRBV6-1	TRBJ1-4	CASSTQGPREKLFF	TGTGCCAGCTCCACGCAGGGGCCTAGGGAAAAACTGTTTTTT
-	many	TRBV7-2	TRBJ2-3	CASSLGSFYTDTQYF	TGTGCCAGCAGCTTGGGCAGTTTCTACACAGATACGCAGTATTTT
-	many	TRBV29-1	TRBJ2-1	CSVGRGDNEQFF	TGCAGCGTTGGCAGGGGTGATAATGAGCAGTTCTTC
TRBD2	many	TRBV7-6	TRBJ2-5	CASSFTSGRAVGPETQYF	TGTGCCAGCAGCTTTACTAGCGGGAGGGCCGTAGGGCCTGAGACCCAGTACTTC
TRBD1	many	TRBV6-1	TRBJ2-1	CASSEGRGLYNEQFF	TGTGCCAGCAGTGAAGGCAGGGGGCTCTACAATGAGCAGTTCTTC
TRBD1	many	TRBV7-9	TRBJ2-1	CATSGTGRNEQFF	TGTGCCACCTCCGGGACAGGCCGCAATGAGCAGTTCTTC
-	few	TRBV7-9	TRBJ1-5	CASSLRPQHF	TGTGCCAGCAGCTTGCGGCCCCAGCATTTT
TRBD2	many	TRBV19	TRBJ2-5	CASSPTGLAGKETQYF	TGTGCCAGTAGTCCCACGGGACTAGCGGGGAAAGAGACCCAGTACTTC
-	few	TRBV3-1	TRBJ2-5	CASSGHSQETQYF	TGTGCCAGCAGTGGGCACAGTCAAGAGACCCAGTACTTC
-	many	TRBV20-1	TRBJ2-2	CSARDKGNTGELFF	TGCAGTGCTAGAGATAAGGGAAACACCGGGGAGCTGTTTTTT
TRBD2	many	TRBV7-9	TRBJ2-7	CASSPSGSSYEQYF	TGTGCCAGCAGCCCTAGCGGGAGCTCCTACGAGCAGTACTTC
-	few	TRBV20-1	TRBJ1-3	CSAREGGILSYLSGNTIYF	TGCAGTGCTAGAGAGGGGGGGATTTTAAGCTACCTCTCTGGAAACACCATATATTTT
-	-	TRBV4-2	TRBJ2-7	CASSQDVGGQTYEQYF	TGTGCCAGCAGCCAAGATGTGGGGGGCCAGACCTACGAGCAGTACTTC
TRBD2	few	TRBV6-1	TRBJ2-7	CASRLVAGGYEQYF	TGTGCCAGCAGGTTGGTGGCGGGAGGCTACGAGCAGTACTTC
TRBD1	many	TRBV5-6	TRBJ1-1	CASSSTSTGVLWNTEAFF	TGTGCCAGCAGCTCCACTAGCACAGGGGTACTGTGGAACACTGAAGCTTTCTTT
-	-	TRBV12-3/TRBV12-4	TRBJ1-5	CASSLEDAAQHF	TGTGCCAGCAGTTTGGAGGATGCGGCCCAGCATTTT
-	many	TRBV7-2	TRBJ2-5	CASSYLGGGQETQYF	TGTGCCAGCAGCTACCTAGGAGGGGGCCAAGAGACCCAGTACTTC
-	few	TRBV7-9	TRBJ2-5	CASSPRGPWETQYF	TGTGCCAGCAGCCCTAGAGGGCCCTGGGAGACCCAGTACTTC
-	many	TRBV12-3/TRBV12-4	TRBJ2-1	CASSLQGWSEQFF	TGTGCCAGCAGTTTGCAGGGGTGGAGTGAGCAGTTCTTC
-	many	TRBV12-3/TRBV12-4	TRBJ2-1	CASSFVGGPYNEQFF	TGTGCCAGCAGTTTTGTGGGGGGCCCCTACAATGAGCAGTTCTTC
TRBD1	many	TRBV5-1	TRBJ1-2	CASSLIKGTGTYGYTF	TGCGCCAGCAGCTTGATCAAGGGGACAGGGACCTATGGCTACACCTTC
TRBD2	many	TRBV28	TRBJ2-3	CASSSAGAGVRDTQYF	TGTGCCAGCAGCTCCGCCGGGGCGGGAGTTCGAGATACGCAGTATTTT
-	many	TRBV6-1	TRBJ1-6	CASSEPREGISGSPLHF	TGTGCCAGCAGTGAGCCTCGGGAAGGGATATCAGGTTCACCCCTCCACTTT
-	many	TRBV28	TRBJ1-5	CASTLGQRNQPQHF	TGTGCCAGCACCCTGGGCCAGCGCAATCAGCCCCAGCATTTT
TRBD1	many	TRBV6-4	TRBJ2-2	CASSNRGDTGELFF	TGTGCCAGCAGCAACAGGGGGGACACCGGGGAGCTGTTTTTT
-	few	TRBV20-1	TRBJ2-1	CSAARGSYNEQFF	TGCAGTGCCGCGAGGGGGTCCTACAATGAGCAGTTCTTC
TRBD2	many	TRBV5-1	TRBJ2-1	CASSLAGTSVRSEQFF	TGCGCCAGCAGCTTGGCCGGGACTAGCGTTAGAAGTGAGCAGTTCTTC
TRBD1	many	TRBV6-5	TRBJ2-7	CASSRTGGTSSYEQYF	TGTGCCAGCAGCCGGACAGGGGGCACTAGCTCCTACGAGCAGTACTTC